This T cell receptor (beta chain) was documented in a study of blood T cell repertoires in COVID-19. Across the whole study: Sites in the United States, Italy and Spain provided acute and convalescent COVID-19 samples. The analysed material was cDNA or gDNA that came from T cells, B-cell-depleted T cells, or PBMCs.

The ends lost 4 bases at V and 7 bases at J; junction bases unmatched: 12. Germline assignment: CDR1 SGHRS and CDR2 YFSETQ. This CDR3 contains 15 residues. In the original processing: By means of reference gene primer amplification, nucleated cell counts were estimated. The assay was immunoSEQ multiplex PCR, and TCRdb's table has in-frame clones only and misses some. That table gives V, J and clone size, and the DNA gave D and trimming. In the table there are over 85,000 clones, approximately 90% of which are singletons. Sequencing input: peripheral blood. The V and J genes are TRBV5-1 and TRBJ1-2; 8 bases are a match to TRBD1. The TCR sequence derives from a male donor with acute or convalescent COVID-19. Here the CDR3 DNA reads TGCGCCAGCAGCGCTTCCTCTCAGGGGGCGCGTGGCTACACCTTC. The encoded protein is CASSASSQGARGYTF.